This TCR beta chain emerged from a study of cytomegalovirus exposure and HLA in healthy donors. In germline, CDR1 is SGHTA, CDR2 FQGNSA. The V end lost 1 base, the J end lost 7 bases, and 17 bases lay between the germline ends. The CDR3 extends over 16 amino acids. This clone was picked up a small number of times. 60 Vbeta and 13 Jbeta primers were used in PCR. Clones were read by immunoSEQ multiplex PCR, and TCRdb kept only the in-frame ones, dropping some. The sample shows under 110,000 clones, about three quarters of them seen only once. The chain joins TRBV7-2 to TRBJ1-5; unclear D gene. Input material: PBMCs. The TCR originated in a woman between 45 and 65 years old in good health and CMV-seropositive. Here the CDR3 reads CASSLEAGRSRQPQHF. CDR3 DNA: TGTGCCAGCAGCTTAGAAGCCGGGAGGTCGAGACAGCCCCAGCATTTT.